The source of this T cell receptor (beta chain) is a study of cytomegalovirus exposure and HLA in healthy donors (dated 2017 in TCRdb). General notes on the study: An earlier analysis of approximately 590 of the donors reported about 290 Gb of sequence data and some 120 million unique TCR beta sequences from about 179 million T cells. An early release that covered about 600 HLA-typed donors contained around 300 gigabases of sequencing data and 85 million to 100 million unique TCR sequences. Of the roughly 400 genotyped donors, about 80% fell in the genetic ancestry cluster associated with self-reported Caucasian donors. The study aimed to test whether cataloging public T cell receptors could reveal signatures of past pathogen exposure. The study profiled the T cell repertoires of under 850 subjects by immunosequencing and related them to cytomegalovirus serostatus. Along with the roughly 610-subject first cohort, a separate validation cohort of roughly 110 different subjects was used. High-throughput TCR immunosequencing, statistical association of individual TCRs with disease status, and machine learning were combined to predict cytomegalovirus infection status. To study patterns of TCR occurrence, a later analysis re-analyzed previously published TCR beta repertoires from around 660 donors and added high-resolution HLA genotyping. In the later analysis, no new phenotypic data were used to find candidate immune exposures; instead, reliance was placed on TCR beta sequences and their occurrence across donors. To decide whether each TCR beta V gene segment behaved as functional or pseudogenic, an earlier analysis of approximately 590 of the donors relied on high-throughput TCR beta sequencing. Alongside the repertoire data, information on donor age, sex, ethnicity and CMV serostatus was compiled. Genome-wide SNP genotypes for about 60% of the 666 donors were used in a later genetic analysis, which treated that subset as a discovery cohort. All discovery cohort repertoires had been generated using a single sequencing platform. Class I and class II HLA loci were covered by the typing at four-digit resolution. The number of typed donors differed by locus: about 620-640 for A, B, C, DRB1 and DQB1; some 500 for DQA1; approximately 610 for DPA1; and some 470 for DPB1. Five DR-DQ haplotypes were handled as single units for association and clustering, since linkage in the cohort was strong. Among some 400 genotyped donors of the cohort, an average of roughly 230,000 unique TCR beta nucleotide sequences was sequenced per donor, of which roughly 17% were non-productive. Summary of the overall study and its limitations: A further reported finding was that TCR beta sequences accurately predicted the HLA-A and HLA-B alleles for most subjects in the first cohort. The study gave a list of under 200 TCR beta chains associated with cytomegalovirus. In a later genetic analysis, a missense DCLRE1C variant was associated with V-gene and J-gene trimming of TCR beta chains, and the association was replicated in an independent cohort. Most CMV-associated TCR beta chains appeared to be HLA-restricted in a later analysis, and the HLA associations seemed to be driven largely by CMV exposure. At a false discovery rate of 0.05, a later analysis linked roughly 17,000 TCR beta sequences to specific HLA alleles. Compared with equally common non-associated chains, HLA-associated TCR beta chains in a later analysis were more clonally expanded and had lower generation probabilities. Three of the identified cytomegalovirus-associated TCR beta chains were confirmed in vitro to be specific for cytomegalovirus antigens. The sequencing pipeline was judged likely to have produced a cluster of highly shared sequence variants as a technical artifact. Approximately 18 rarely observed V segments, including chromosome 9 orphons, were excluded from the earlier analysis of about 600 of the donors because counts were too low. For the cohort, immune exposure information was limited to CMV serostatus. While some public TCRs were present in many individuals, most TCR sequences turned up only very rarely across donors. Assigning TCR associations to individual alleles was difficult when HLA alleles, especially DR and DQ, strongly co-occurred. In a later analysis, TCR association rates were found to vary across HLA loci, with the most associated TCRs seen for DRB1 alleles and the fewest for HLA-C alleles. Cytomegalovirus status was reported to be diagnosed by the classifier with high specificity and sensitivity in both the original and validation cohorts. Only TCR beta chains were sequenced in this cohort, and the absence of alpha or paired-chain data limited detectable features. Correlated functional status among segregating V segments might reflect linkage disequilibrium, but an unknown experimental factor could not be ruled out. Some IMGT-functional V segments, including TRBV6-2 and TRBV6-3, could not be distinguished by the 87-base-pair reads and were therefore excluded. An earlier analysis of some 560 of the donors showed that most TCR beta V segments appeared in productive rearrangements either about 90% or about 30% of the time, which broadly matched IMGT annotations. A later genetic analysis reported fewer N-insertions in productive TCRs among donors in an Asian-associated ancestry cluster than the approximately 670-donor mean. Because some donors lacked HLA typing at each locus, the association tests relied only on the typed subset. In a later analysis, several top co-occurrence clusters were reported to appear linked to parvovirus B19, influenza, CMV and Epstein-Barr virus. It was suggested by the authors that the approach could potentially be generalized to other disease states and immunological phenotypes. The presence/absence analyses assumed that sequencing depth was roughly uniform across donors, and that assumption may not be true.

For this clone: Its antigen remains undetermined. The input lacks base qualities; no much larger clone sits a single base away.

As encoded in the germline V gene, CDR1 is SNHLY while CDR2 is FYNNEI. The CDR3 measures 14 amino acids from cysteine to phenylalanine. Of the read, only the CDR3 DNA is kept; its 42 bases are in frame from base 1. The V end gives up 4 bases and the J end 3 bases, leaving 2 bases in the junction not matched to a gene. In total, approximately 610 healthy bone marrow donors made up the cohort. All cohort members were sampled while nominally healthy, although unrecorded immune exposures were likely present. The donor was CMV seropositive and belonged to the group of over 250 seropositive cohort members. Every donor gave a peripheral blood sample, and the peripheral blood mononuclear cells from that sample were used for TCR beta sequencing. Genomic DNA was extracted from the blood cell samples with the Qiagen DNeasy Blood Extraction Kit. The library was prepared using the immunoSEQ multiplex PCR assay. The multiplex PCR relied on a mix of 60 forward primers for TCR Vbeta segments and 13 reverse primers for TCR Jbeta segments. Amplification of the CDR3 region of rearranged TCR beta genes was performed with a multiplex PCR assay on genomic DNA. Amplified TCR beta libraries were sequenced as 87-base-pair reads on the Illumina HiSeq System. Regarding the original processing steps: In a later analysis, about 80 million unique TCR beta chains were counted across the roughly 610 repertoires, and around 10 million of these chains were shared by at least two donors. A nearest-neighbor algorithm error-corrected the raw reads and collapsed the reads into unique sequences, merging closely related sequences to remove PCR and sequencing errors. Alignment of CDR3 sequences to IMGT reference sequences was used to assign V, D and J gene segments. Each retained sequence needed at least a six-nucleotide match to both a V gene segment and a J gene segment. Rearrangements were called productive when the CDR3 lacked stop codons and stayed in frame with V and J; all others were non-productive. CDR3 was defined by IMGT convention, running from the second conserved V-encoded cysteine to the conserved J-encoded phenylalanine. The earlier analysis of 587 of the donors excluded sequences that lacked an unambiguous match to a single V gene segment. An earlier analysis of 587 of the donors classified V segments as functional when productive rearrangements were above 56.7% and as segregating when the standard deviation between donors was above 5%. A statistical classification framework was built for diagnosing cytomegalovirus status from the catalog of TCR beta chain sequences. V and J gene assignment, in a later analysis, came from comparing TCR nucleotide sequences with IMGT/GENE-DB human TR gene sequences. Using the TCRdist pipeline, a later analysis assigned CDR3 sequences along with most-parsimonious VDJ recombination scenarios. In a later analysis, each TCR beta chain was defined by its CDR3 amino acid sequence together with its V-gene family, and reads lacking a unique V-gene family were excluded. To address suspected cross-contamination and a sequencing artifact, a later analysis removed roughly 640 highly shared, low-generation-probability nucleotide sequences. For each public chain, a later analysis derived a clonal expansion index from normalized ranks of inferred template counts within each repertoire. A later analysis computed generation probabilities with a VDJ recombination model fitted to out-of-frame rearrangements, and checked the results against IGoR. Hypergeometric tests were used in a later analysis to score TCR-TCR, TCR-HLA and TCR-CMV co-occurrence, with a repertoire-size bias correction applied to the TCR pairs. In a later analysis, false discovery rates were estimated by permuting HLA or CMV assignments 20 times. In a later analysis, co-occurring TCRs were grouped using DBSCAN, and TCRdist sequence similarity was added for clustering within HLA-allele-positive subsets. Repertoires with fewer than 30,000 or more than 120,000 public chains, plus five repertoires with anomalous nucleotide sharing, were excluded from co-occurrence clustering. The immuneACCESS repertoire file appears here via TCRdb, limited to in-frame rearrangements. These files lack a portion of the clones; in checked studies, under half of the deficit traces to unresolved V genes, and the cause of the others is not known. That table supplies the V and J calls and clone size; D and trimming were determined from the DNA. This sample holds roughly 120,000 clones; over 75% were observed only once. About 5% of the sample rests with the top ten.

The chain was built from TRBV2 and TRBJ2-1, with 8 junctional bases fitting TRBD2. Source material: PBMCs. The sequence was obtained from a woman aged 30 to 39 in good health and CMV-seropositive. The CDR3 corresponds to CASSALAGYNEQFF. The sequenced DNA: TGTGCCAGCAGTGCTCTAGCGGGCTACAATGAGCAGTTCTTC.